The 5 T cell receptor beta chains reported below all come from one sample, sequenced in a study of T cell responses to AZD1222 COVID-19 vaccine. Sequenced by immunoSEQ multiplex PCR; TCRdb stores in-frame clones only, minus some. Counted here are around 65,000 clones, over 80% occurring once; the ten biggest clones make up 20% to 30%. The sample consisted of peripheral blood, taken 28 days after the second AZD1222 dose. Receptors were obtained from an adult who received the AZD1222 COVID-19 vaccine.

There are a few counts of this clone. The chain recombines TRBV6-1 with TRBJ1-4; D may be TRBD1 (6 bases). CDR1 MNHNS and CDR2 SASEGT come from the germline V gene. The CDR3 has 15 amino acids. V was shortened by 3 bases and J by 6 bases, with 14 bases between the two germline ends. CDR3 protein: CASSDEQGSYEKLFF. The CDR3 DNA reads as TGTGCCAGCAGTGACGAACAGGGAAGTTATGAAAAACTGTTTTTT.

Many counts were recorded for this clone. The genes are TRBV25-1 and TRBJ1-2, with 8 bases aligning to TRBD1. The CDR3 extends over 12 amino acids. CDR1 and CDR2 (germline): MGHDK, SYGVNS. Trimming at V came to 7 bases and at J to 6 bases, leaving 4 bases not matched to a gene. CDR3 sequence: CASNQGAHGYTF. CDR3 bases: TGTGCCAGCAACCAGGGGGCACATGGCTACACCTTC.

The CDR3 here is CASRTLQEAYYGYTF. Here the CDR3 DNA reads TGTGCCAGCAGAACTCTACAGGAGGCTTACTATGGCTACACCTTC. The gene calls are TRBV2 and TRBJ1-2; possibly TRBD1 for D (5 bases). Germline lookup yields CDR1 SNHLY and CDR2 FYNNEI. This CDR3 region has 15 residues. With 6 bases removed from V and 3 bases from J, the gap between germline ends came to 17 bases.

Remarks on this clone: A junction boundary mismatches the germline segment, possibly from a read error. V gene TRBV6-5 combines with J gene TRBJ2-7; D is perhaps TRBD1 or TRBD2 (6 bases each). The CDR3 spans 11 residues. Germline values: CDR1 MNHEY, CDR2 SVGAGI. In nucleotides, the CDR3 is TGTGCCAGCACCACCCCTGGAGGGGGATCGTTC. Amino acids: CASTTPGGGSF.

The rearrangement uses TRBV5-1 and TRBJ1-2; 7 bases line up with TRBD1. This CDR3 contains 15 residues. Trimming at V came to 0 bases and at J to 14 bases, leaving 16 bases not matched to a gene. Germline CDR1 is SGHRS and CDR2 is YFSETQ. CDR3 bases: TGCGCCAGCAGCTTGGAGGTTTCATCGCGGGCGGACAGGACCTTC. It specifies CASSLEVSSRADRTF.